One sample yielded the 31 T cell receptor beta chains listed below, sequenced in a study of shared clonotypes between healthy human individuals. Only in-frame clones appear in the TCRdb table, and some are missing; sequencing was by immunoSEQ multiplex PCR. The sample holds about 2.4 million clones, roughly 93% seen once. The sample was naive CD4+ T cells from PBMCs. Subset noted: CD45RA+ positively selected. The receptors stem from a man between 18 and 29 years old in good health. Some clones in this sample may be carry-over from other donors' samples.

The chain links TRBV28 to TRBJ2-3, with TRBD1 matching over 7 bases. After removal of 6 bases from V and 5 bases from J, the junction contained 11 bases not matched to a gene. CDR3 length equals 15 residues. In germline, CDR1 is MDHEN, CDR2 SYDVKM. CDR3 DNA: TGTGCCAGCAGCCCCCCAGGGGGAAGAAAAGATACGCAGTATTTT. Translated, it gives CASSPPGGRKDTQYF.

The V gene is TRBV5-1, the J gene TRBJ2-6, with unresolved D. CDR1 is SGHRS, CDR2 YFSETQ, per germline. Trimming removed 4 bases at V and 7 bases at J, with 9 bases between. The length of the CDR3 is 13 residues. Here the CDR3 reads CASSPGSANVLTF. The CDR3 DNA follows: TGCGCCAGCAGCCCCGGTAGTGCCAACGTCCTGACTTTC.

The chain joins TRBV19 to TRBJ2-2, with a weak D call TRBD1 (6 bases). The germline CDR1 and CDR2 sequences are LNHDA and SQIVND (reference sequence). The CDR3 is 17 amino acids. The ends were cut back, 0 bases at V and 3 bases at J, with 14 bases in the middle. CDR3 protein: CASSIDFRRGYTGELFF. The CDR3 DNA is TGTGCCAGTAGTATAGATTTCCGTAGGGGGTACACCGGGGAGCTGTTTTTT. Complete variable domain (other parts from reference TRBV19 and TRBJ2-2): DGGITQSPKYLFRKEGQNVTLSCEQNLNHDAMYWYRQDPGQGLRLIYYSQIVNDFQKGDIAEGYSVSREKKESFPLTVTSAQKNPTAFYLCASSIDFRRGYTGELFFGEGSRLTVL.

The V and J genes are TRBV27 and TRBJ1-2; no reliable D call. The CDR3 is made up of 15 amino acids. The ends were cut back, 5 bases at V and 8 bases at J, with 21 bases in the middle. Germline loops: CDR1 MNHEY, CDR2 SMNVEV (reference sequence). The CDR3 protein is CASSPASSQPRGYTF. CDR3 coding DNA: TGTGCCAGCAGTCCCGCGTCTTCGCAGCCGAGGGGCTACACCTTC.

The chain carries TRBV9 and TRBJ1-2; TRBD1 agrees at 9 bases. Germline CDR1 is SGDLS and CDR2 is YYNGEE. The CDR3 consists of 17 residues. With V trimmed by 3 bases and J by 3 bases, 12 bases remained unmatched. The CDR3: CASSGASRDRVYYGYTF. The CDR3 region has the DNA TGTGCCAGCAGCGGTGCTTCCCGGGACAGGGTTTACTATGGCTACACCTTC.

This chain joins TRBV2 and TRBJ2-2; TRBD1 might be the D (6 bases). Trimming took 6 bases from V and 4 from J, leaving 15 bases between them. CDR1 is SNHLY and CDR2 is FYNNEI in the germline V gene. The CDR3 is made up of 15 amino acids. The DNA for the CDR3 is TGTGCCAGCAGGGACAGCTCATGGCGCACCGGGGAGCTGTTTTTT. This gives the protein CASRDSSWRTGELFF.

About this clone: Distinct nucleotide sequences in the sample also encode this CDR3. This sequence joins TRBV4-2 and TRBJ2-3; TRBD1 matches 10 bases. CDR1 is LGHNA and CDR2 is YNFKEQ in the germline V gene. With 1 base clipped from V and 6 bases from J, the junction kept 7 bases outside the gene matches. This CDR3 region has 16 residues. The CDR3 nucleotides read TGTGCCAGCAGCCAAGGGCGGGACAGGGGTACCGATACGCAGTATTTT. Residues: CASSQGRDRGTDTQYF.

About this clone: Other DNA sequences in this sample translate to the same CDR3. This chain joins TRBV28 and TRBJ1-1; tentative D call: TRBD1 (6 bases). V dropped 10 bases and J dropped 1 base, with 28 bases sitting between them. The CDR3 is made up of 18 amino acids. The germline V gene has CDR1 MDHEN and CDR2 SYDVKM. The CDR3 here is CAICQRVRGQIWNTEAFF. CDR3 nucleotide sequence: TGTGCCATTTGCCAGCGGGTCCGGGGGCAGATTTGGAACACTGAAGCTTTCTTT.

This chain uses TRBV19 with TRBJ2-1, with 11 bases matching TRBD2. The CDR3 is 17 amino acids. V was pared by 5 bases and J by 8 bases, with 14 bases of the junction left unmatched. CDR1 and CDR2 (germline): LNHDA, SQIVND (reference sequence). DNA for the CDR3: TGTGCCAGTAGTCCCCGGACTAGCGGGTATACCGCGGATGAGCAGTTCTTC. This translates into CASSPRTSGYTADEQFF.

For this clone: Other nucleotide sequences in the sample specify the same CDR3. The chain joins TRBV6-1 to TRBJ2-1; D is uncertain. The CDR3 loop spans 11 amino acids. CDR1 is MNHNS and CDR2 is SASEGT in the germline V gene. V lost 4 bases and J lost 9, with 7 bases in between. The CDR3 loop reads CASSGAGEQFF. The CDR3 region has the DNA TGTGCCAGCAGTGGTGCTGGTGAGCAGTTCTTC.

This clone was counted a few times. The V gene is TRBV4-2, the J gene TRBJ1-5; D perhaps matches TRBD1 (5 bases). The V gene lost 2 bases and the J gene lost 6 bases, with 11 bases spanning the gap. The CDR3 has 14 amino acids. CDR1 LGHNA and CDR2 YNFKEQ come from the germline V gene. CDR3 coding DNA: TGTGCCAGCAGCCAAAGTGAGGGGAGTCAGCCCCAGCATTTT. Translating gives CASSQSEGSQPQHF.

As to this clone: Mismatch with germline at one junction end may stem from a read error. This same CDR3 is encoded by further DNA sequences in the sample. The chain couples TRBV5-1 to TRBJ1-1; a weak D match, TRBD1 (6 bases). There are 14 residues in the CDR3. CDR1 is SGHRS and CDR2 is YFSETQ in the germline V gene. DNA of the CDR3: TGCGCCAGCAGTTTGGACAGACTGAACACTGAAGCTTTCTTT. This sequence encodes CASSLDRLNTEAFF.

The V and J genes are TRBV18 and TRBJ2-7; TRBD2 is a possible D gene (5 bases). Germline loops: CDR1 KGHSH, CDR2 LQKENI. This CDR3 has 16 residues. The V end was cut by 3 bases, the J end by 4 bases, with 19 bases between. The CDR3 nucleotides are TGTGCCAGCTCACCCGGGAAAAGGTTAGGAGGATACGAGCAGTACTTC. It is translated as CASSPGKRLGGYEQYF. Supplemented by reference TRBV18 and TRBJ2-7, the full variable domain reads NAGVMQNPRHLVRRRGQEARLRCSPMKGHSHVYWYRQLPEEGLKFMVYLQKENIIDESGMPKERFSAEFPKEGPSILRIQQVVRGDSAAYFCASSPGKRLGGYEQYFGPGTRLTVT.

The chain is built from TRBV6-5 and TRBJ2-1, with 8 bases fitting TRBD2. The V and J ends lost 4 bases and 4 bases, in that order; junction bases with no gene match: 3. The length of the CDR3 is 14 residues. Per germline, CDR1 MNHEY and CDR2 SVGAGI. The CDR3 DNA is TGTGCCAGCAGTTTACGGGGGGGTTACAATGAGCAGTTCTTC. Translation gives CASSLRGGYNEQFF.

Concerning this clone: The same CDR3 also results from other DNA sequences found in this sample. The chain joins TRBV7-8 to TRBJ2-3; D gene ambiguous. CDR3 length equals 12 residues. V lost 5 bases, J lost 3 bases, and 6 bases lay in between. Germline V gene sequence: CDR1 SGHVS, CDR2 FQNEAQ. The CDR3, as DNA: TGTGCCAGCAGCCCCTCGACAGATACGCAGTATTTT. Residues: CASSPSTDTQYF. The full variable domain, its missing parts supplied by reference TRBV7-8 and TRBJ2-3, is GAGVSQSPRYKVAKRGQDVALRCDPISGHVSLFWYQQALGQGPEFLTYFQNEAQLDKSGLPSDRFFAERPEGSVSTLKIQRTQQEDSAVYLCASSPSTDTQYFGPGTRLTVL.

Remarks on this clone: The sample carries other DNA sequences with the same CDR3. The V gene is TRBV5-1, the J gene TRBJ2-3; the match to TRBD1 covers 10 bases. V lost 2 bases, J lost 5 bases, and 2 bases stayed unmatched. Germline V lookup: CDR1 SGHRS, CDR2 YFSETQ. The CDR3 is 14 amino acids. The CDR3 coding sequence is TGCGCCAGCAGCTTCGGACAGGGGGGAGATACGCAGTATTTT. It specifies CASSFGQGGDTQYF.

The genes are TRBV29-1 and TRBJ2-3; unclear D gene. The germline gives CDR1 SQVTM, CDR2 ANQGSEA. V gave up 6 bases and J gave up 0 bases, with 13 bases separating them. The CDR3 runs 14 residues. The CDR3 loop reads CSVVRYGSTDTQYF. CDR3 coding DNA: TGCAGCGTGGTCCGTTACGGAAGCACAGATACGCAGTATTTT.

The chain carries TRBV2 and TRBJ2-3; possibly TRBD2 for D (5 bases). CDR3 length: 14 residues. Trimming took 7 bases from V and 7 from J, leaving 18 bases between them. Looked up from germline, CDR1 is SNHLY and CDR2 is FYNNEI. The CDR3 coding sequence is TGTGCCAGCATAGGAGGTCGACTGTCGAATACGCAGTATTTT. This encodes CASIGGRLSNTQYF.

The V and J genes are TRBV5-4 and TRBJ2-7; 9 nucleotides match TRBD2. The germline CDR1 and CDR2 sequences are SGHNT and YYREEE (reference sequence). CDR3 length equals 16 residues. Germline trimming cut 7 bases from V and 4 bases from J; bases unmatched to any gene: 15. The chain's CDR3 is CASSTPTSGPLYEQYF. CDR3 bases: TGTGCCAGCTCCACGCCCACTAGCGGGCCTCTTTACGAGCAGTACTTC.

The rearrangement joins TRBV28 to TRBJ2-1; D gene ambiguous. CDR3 length: 13 residues. Germline-derived CDR1 and CDR2 are MDHEN and SYDVKM. V was shortened by 5 bases and J by 5 bases, with 10 bases between the two germline ends. CDR3 sequence (DNA): TGTGCCAGCAGTAGTAACAATAACAATGAGCAGTTCTTC. As protein: CASSSNNNNEQFF.

The chain joins TRBV5-5 to TRBJ1-4; D gene unclear. Germline assignment: CDR1 SGHKS and CDR2 YYEKEE (reference sequence). CDR3 length equals 14 residues. Trimming took 1 base from V and 4 from J, leaving 8 bases between them. The CDR3 DNA follows: TGTGCCAGCAGCTTGAGCCCGGTTAATGAAAAACTGTTTTTT. Translation gives CASSLSPVNEKLFF.

This chain joins TRBV21-1 and TRBJ2-2; the table's D call, TRBD1, was not checked against the DNA. TRBV21-1 is deemed a pseudogene. CDR3 length: 16 amino acids. The CDR3 region is CASSKEDREHTGELFF. The CDR3 coding sequence is TGTGCCAGCAGCAAAGAGGACAGGGAACACACCGGGGAGCTGTTTTTT.

V is TRBV6-5 and J is TRBJ1-2, with TRBD1 matching 8 bases. CDR3 length equals 15 residues. Germline lookup yields CDR1 MNHEY and CDR2 SVGAGI. V trimming: 4 bases; J trimming: 2 bases; junction bases outside the gene matches: 6. This CDR3 reads CASSSGGSRNYGYTF. The DNA for the CDR3 is TGTGCCAGCAGTTCAGGGGGCTCCAGGAACTATGGCTACACCTTC.

V usage is TRBV27 and J usage is TRBJ2-1; 11 bases fit TRBD2. Unmatched junction bases numbered 5, after V lost 5 bases and J lost 2 bases. Germline CDR1 reads MNHEY; CDR2 reads SMNVEV (reference sequence). The CDR3 is made up of 16 amino acids. Here the CDR3 DNA reads TGTGCCAGCAGTCGGATAGCGGGAGGGCCCTACAATGAGCAGTTCTTC. The encoded protein is CASSRIAGGPYNEQFF.

The chain carries TRBV5-4 and TRBJ1-2; D gene ambiguous. Germline V gives CDR1 SGHNT, CDR2 YYREEE (reference sequence). The ends were cut back, 1 base at V and 4 bases at J, with 8 bases in the middle. The CDR3 totals 13 residues. DNA for the CDR3: TGTGCCAGCAGCTTGTCGTCGTTCTATGGCTACACCTTC. Translation: CASSLSSFYGYTF. Based on the CDR3 plus reference TRBV5-4 and TRBJ1-2, the full variable domain is ETGVTQSPTHLIKTRGQQVTLRCSSQSGHNTVSWYQQALGQGPQFIFQYYREEENGRGNFPPRFSGLQFPNYSSELNVNALELDDSALYLCASSLSSFYGYTFGSGTRLTVV.

The chain uses TRBV5-1 and TRBJ2-5, with TRBD1 identical over 7 bases. CDR1 and CDR2 from the germline V gene are SGHRS and YFSETQ. Trimming took 0 bases from V and 9 from J; bases not matched to a gene: 11. The CDR3 contains 15 residues. This CDR3 reads CASSLETGVSVAQYF. The CDR3 DNA follows: TGCGCCAGCAGCTTGGAAACAGGGGTCTCCGTGGCCCAGTACTTC.

The chain joins TRBV9 to TRBJ1-2; D gene unclear. CDR1 and CDR2 from the germline V gene are SGDLS and YYNGEE. Between the trimmed V and J ends, which lost 5 bases and 8 bases, there was a span of 19 bases. This CDR3 region has 14 residues. CDR3 region: CASSLIREGEGYTF. CDR3 coding DNA: TGTGCCAGCAGTCTTATTAGGGAGGGAGAGGGCTACACCTTC. Based on the CDR3 plus reference TRBV9 and TRBJ1-2, the full variable domain is DSGVTQTPKHLITATGQRVTLRCSPRSGDLSVYWYQQSLDQGLQFLIQYYNGEERAKGNILERFSAQQFPDLHSELNLSSLELGDSALYFCASSLIREGEGYTFGSGTRLTVV.

The J gene is TRBJ1-1, the V gene TRBV4-3; D is unclear. This CDR3 is 13 amino acids long. Trimming removed 0 bases from V and 11 bases from J, with 13 bases in between. Germline CDR1 is LGHNA and CDR2 is YSLEER. The DNA of the CDR3 is TGCGCCAGCAGCCAAGATAGTCGGACGGAGGCTTTCTTT. This translates into CASSQDSRTEAFF.

The V gene is TRBV5-1, the J gene TRBJ2-3, with TRBD2 identical over 7 bases. Germline CDR1 and CDR2: SGHRS and YFSETQ. V trimming: 5 bases; J trimming: 1 base; junction bases outside the gene matches: 10. This CDR3 has 16 residues. The CDR3 here is CASRSSGAGGTDTQYF. The CDR3 DNA reads as TGCGCCAGCAGGTCGAGCGGGGCGGGGGGCACAGATACGCAGTATTTT. Drawing the rest from reference TRBV5-1 and TRBJ2-3, the complete variable domain is KAGVTQTPRYLIKTRGQQVTLSCSPISGHRSVSWYQQTPGQGLQFLFEYFSETQRNKGNFPGRFSGRQFSNSRSEMNVSTLELGDSALYLCASRSSGAGGTDTQYFGPGTRLTVL.

This chain connects TRBV28 to TRBJ1-5; D remains ambiguous. V lost 7 bases and J lost 8, with 15 bases in between. The CDR3 has 13 residues. Germline CDR1 is MDHEN and CDR2 is SYDVKM. The DNA for the CDR3 is TGTGCCAGCACCCTAAGGGTTTGGAAGCCCCAGCATTTT. It yields the protein CASTLRVWKPQHF.

As for this clone: The sample has other DNA sequences that encode this CDR3 too. This chain joins TRBV9 and TRBJ2-1; 7 bases match TRBD2. Germline CDR1 reads SGDLS; CDR2 reads YYNGEE. The CDR3 is 16 residues long. V lost 2 bases to trimming and J lost 0 bases; unmatched junction nucleotides: 5. CDR3 in amino acids: CASSVLGLPSYNEQFF. The CDR3 nucleotides read TGTGCCAGCAGCGTCCTGGGACTACCCTCCTACAATGAGCAGTTCTTC.